The 27 T cell receptor beta chains below come from one sample, sequenced in a study of CD8 T cells in ankylosing spondylitis. Study-wide points: Blood from ankylosing spondylitis patients appeared to carry a characteristic eight-variant TCR beta motif.

TCRdb called the 5' RACE reads again in MiXCR, with one record for every CDR3 protein. The sample shows some 200,000 distinct CDR3 sequences, 7.3% of them seen only once. No antigens are known for them. Material for sequencing was blood, either unsorted or a sorted T cell fraction (not recorded which). Source of these receptors: a male donor with ankylosing spondylitis.

The gene calls are TRBV6-2 or TRBV6-3 and TRBJ2-3; D unclear. The CDR3 runs to 12 residues. CDR1 is MNHEY, CDR2 SVGEGT, per germline. V was clipped by 2 bases and J by 6 bases, with 6 bases between them. CDR3 in amino acids: CASSYMGDTQYF. Written as DNA, the CDR3 is TGTGCCAGCAGTTACATGGGGGATACGCAGTATTTT.

This clonotype appeared many times. The chain joins TRBV24-1 to TRBJ2-2; no clear D gene. Per the germline V gene, CDR1 is KGHDR and CDR2 is SFDVKD. This CDR3 is 15 amino acids long. With 7 bases removed from V and 4 bases from J, the gap between germline ends came to 15 bases. This chain's CDR3 is CATSPGPKGTGELFF. The CDR3 coding sequence is TGTGCCACCAGCCCGGGCCCGAAGGGCACCGGGGAGCTGTTTTTT.

The chain employs TRBV21-1 and TRBJ2-1; the table's D call, TRBD1, has no DNA check behind it. TRBV21-1 is assigned pseudogene status. CDR3 size: 13 residues. The DNA for the CDR3 is TGTGCCAGCAGCGGGGACAAAGGTGATGAGCAGTTCTTC. Translated, it gives CASSGDKGDEQFF.

This clonotype occurred many times. The V and J genes are TRBV25-1 and TRBJ2-7, with D possibly being TRBD1 (6 bases). V was clipped by 3 bases and J by 1 base, with 10 bases between them. The CDR3 spans 14 residues. Germline V CDR1 and CDR2: MGHDK, SYGVNS. Written as DNA, the CDR3 is TGTGCCAGCAGTGACAGGGGTCTTTCCTACGAGCAGTACTTC. Its translation: CASSDRGLSYEQYF.

Many counts were recorded for this clonotype. The chain carries TRBV20-1 and TRBJ2-3; perhaps TRBD2 as D (5 bases). V was pared by 8 bases and J by 1 base, with 10 bases between. The germline V gene has CDR1 DFQATT and CDR2 SNEGSKA (reference sequence). The CDR3 contains 12 residues. CDR3 residues: CSPAARTDTQYF. Written as DNA, the CDR3 is TGCAGTCCAGCGGCCCGCACAGATACGCAGTATTTT.

This clonotype was seen ten or more times. The chain recombines TRBV6-5 with TRBJ1-4; D call uncertain. V lost 2 bases, J lost 5 bases, and 12 bases lay in between. Germline V gene sequence: CDR1 MNHEY, CDR2 SVGAGI. The length of the CDR3 is 15 residues. CDR3 sequence reads: CASSYGRGLNEKLFF. The CDR3, as DNA: TGTGCCAGCAGTTACGGTCGGGGTCTGAATGAAAAACTGTTTTTT.

This clonotype was recorded many times. V and J are TRBV7-9 and TRBJ2-7; TRBD1 is a possible D gene (6 bases). V lost 7 bases to trimming and J lost 1 base, with 17 bases between them. The CDR3 has 15 residues. Germline V lookup: CDR1 SEHNR, CDR2 FQNEAQ (reference sequence). The CDR3 reads CASTSDRYRSYEQYF. CDR3 DNA: TGTGCCAGCACCTCCGACAGGTACCGATCCTACGAGCAGTACTTC. Full variable domain (rest looked up from reference TRBV7-9 and TRBJ2-7): DTGVSQNPRHKITKRGQNVTFRCDPISEHNRLYWYRQTLGQGPEFLTYFQNEAQLEKSRLLSDRFSAERPKGSFSTLEIQRTEQGDSAMYLCASTSDRYRSYEQYFGPGTRLTVT.

In its sample, this clonotype was seen many times. CDR3 residues: CSATKRRLADYEQYF. CDR3 DNA: TGCAGTGCTACTAAAAGGAGACTAGCGGATTACGAGCAGTACTTC. This rearrangement joins TRBV20-1 to TRBJ2-7; 9 bases line up with TRBD2. The V and J ends lost 4 bases and 4 bases, in that order; junction bases with no gene match: 11. Germline loops: CDR1 DFQATT, CDR2 SNEGSKA (reference sequence). This CDR3 is 15 amino acids long.

The sample holds many counts of this clonotype. Here the CDR3 reads CASSLGGVYTGELFF. The CDR3 coding sequence is TGTGCCAGCAGTTTAGGGGGGGTATACACCGGGGAGCTGTTTTTT. The chain recombines TRBV27 with TRBJ2-2; 7 positions agree with TRBD2. In germline, CDR1 is MNHEY, CDR2 SMNVEV (reference sequence). Losses at the gene ends were 2 bases for V and 3 bases for J; bases not matched to a gene: 3. This CDR3 is built from 15 residues.

This clonotype was picked up many times. This rearrangement joins TRBV2 to TRBJ1-6; D perhaps matches TRBD1 (6 bases). This CDR3 is built from 13 residues. The V end was cut by 6 bases, the J end by 9 bases, with 12 bases between. The germline V gene encodes CDR1 SNHLY and CDR2 FYNNEI. CDR3 DNA sequence: TGTGCCAGCAGGGGGGGACACCTTTCACCCCTCCACTTT. Protein: CASRGGHLSPLHF.

This chain connects TRBV2 to TRBJ2-7, with D tentatively TRBD1 (5 bases). V lost 3 bases and J 0 bases, leaving 9 bases between the germline ends. CDR3 size: 14 residues. The germline V gene has CDR1 SNHLY and CDR2 FYNNEI. The CDR3 DNA sequence: TGTGCCAGCAGTGATGGGGCGGACTCCTACGAGCAGTACTTC. Translation gives CASSDGADSYEQYF.

This clonotype has more than one count but fewer than ten. The chain joins TRBV14 to TRBJ2-3; no clear D. This CDR3 has 14 amino acids. Trimming left V 1 base short and J 3 bases short, with 8 bases between. CDR1 and CDR2 from the germline V gene are SGHDN and FVKESK. CDR3 loop: CASSQAGSTDTQYF. In DNA form, the CDR3 reads TGTGCCAGCAGCCAAGCCGGGTCTACAGATACGCAGTATTTT.

The gene calls are TRBV27 and TRBJ2-3; 16 bases agree with TRBD2. The V segment lost 5 bases and the J segment 4 bases; nucleotides outside the gene matches: 6. This CDR3 contains 17 residues. Per germline, CDR1 MNHEY and CDR2 SMNVEV (reference sequence). CDR3 loop: CASSPGLAGGPADTQYF. CDR3 nucleotide sequence: TGTGCCAGCAGTCCGGGACTAGCGGGAGGGCCCGCAGATACGCAGTATTTT.

This clonotype turned up a few times. This chain uses TRBV2 with TRBJ2-6; possibly TRBD2 for D (5 bases). V lost 5 bases to trimming and J lost 0 bases, with 14 bases between them. Germline V CDR1 and CDR2: SNHLY, FYNNEI. This CDR3 has 17 residues. The chain's CDR3 is CASSLPPGSSGANVLTF. As DNA, the CDR3 is TGTGCCAGCAGTCTCCCGCCGGGGAGCTCTGGGGCCAACGTCCTGACTTTC.

This clonotype was picked up a small number of times. The chain combines TRBV30 with TRBJ1-4; tentatively, D is TRBD1 (5 bases). The CDR3 runs to 11 residues. Germline CDR1 is GTSNPN and CDR2 is SVGIG (reference sequence). The V and J ends lost 4 bases and 16 bases respectively, with 16 bases between them. The CDR3 DNA reads as TGTGCCTGGACCCCGGGGGTGGAATGGTTTTTT. This encodes CAWTPGVEWFF. Using reference TRBV30 and TRBJ1-4 for the parts outside the CDR3, the full variable domain is SQTIHQWPATLVQPVGSPLSLECTVEGTSNPNLYWYRQAAGRGLQLLFYSVGIGQISSEVPQNLSASRPQDRQFILSSKKLLLSDSGFYLCAWTPGVEWFFGSGTQLSVL.

This clonotype was recorded a few times. This chain joins TRBV6-5 and TRBJ1-2, with D uncertain. V lost 2 bases, J lost 8 bases, and 15 bases lay in between. Germline CDR1 and CDR2: MNHEY and SVGAGI. CDR3 length: 14 amino acids. The CDR3 DNA follows: TGTGCCAGCAGTTACGACCGACTGAATAGGGGCTACACCTTC. Translated: CASSYDRLNRGYTF.

In its sample, this clonotype was seen many times. The CDR3 region has the DNA TGCAGTGCTAGAGACGGCCTAGCGGGAGTTGAGCAGTTCTTC. It is translated as CSARDGLAGVEQFF. The V and J genes are TRBV20-1 and TRBJ2-1; 10 bases are a match to TRBD2. Germline values: CDR1 DFQATT, CDR2 SNEGSKA (reference sequence). The ends lost 0 bases at V and 9 bases at J; junction bases unmatched: 5. The CDR3 extends over 14 amino acids.

The chain has TRBV20-1 and TRBJ2-1; 14 positions agree with TRBD2. From germline, CDR1 is DFQATT and CDR2 SNEGSKA (reference sequence). The CDR3 runs 14 residues. Germline trimming cut 6 bases from V and 8 bases from J; bases unmatched to any gene: 6. The CDR3 is CSARGLAGAYEQFF. DNA of the CDR3: TGCAGTGCCCGGGGACTAGCGGGAGCTTATGAGCAGTTCTTC.

Comment on this clonotype: This may arise from a read error, as a much more abundant clone is one base away. Because it lacks the conserved phenylalanine or tryptophan at the end, this CDR3 is likely a read error. It is unclear where the CDR3 begins or ends on the DNA, so no DNA is shown, and the CDR3 is as TCRdb lists it. The chain links TRBV21-1 to TRBJ1-3. TRBV21-1 is labeled a pseudogene. The CDR3 totals 14 residues, both ends included. The CDR3 is CASTYFPHRNTIYL.

This clonotype was seen a handful of times. The CDR3, as DNA: TGTGCCAGCAGTTCCGGACAGACGACTGAAGCTTTCTTT. Translating gives CASSSGQTTEAFF. The gene calls are TRBV27 and TRBJ1-1; tentative D call: TRBD1 (6 bases). The V gene's germline CDR1 is MNHEY and CDR2 SMNVEV (reference sequence). This CDR3 has 13 amino acids. Trimming took 4 bases from V and 5 from J, leaving 11 bases between them.

Details on this clonotype: A clone one base away is much larger, so this may be a read error. The V call is TRBV9, the J call TRBJ1-6; no definite D call. V shed 3 bases and J shed 7 bases, with 11 bases lying between them. Germline V CDR1 and CDR2: SGDLS, YYNGEE. The CDR3 runs 14 residues. The DNA for the CDR3 is TGTGCCAGCAGCGGCCGAATGCAAAATTCACCCCTCCACTTT. Translated: CASSGRMQNSPLHF. Drawing the rest from reference TRBV9 and TRBJ1-6, the complete variable domain is DSGVTQTPKHLITATGQRVTLRCSPRSGDLSVYWYQQSLDQGLQFLIQYYNGEERAKGNILERFSAQQFPDLHSELNLSSLELGDSALYFCASSGRMQNSPLHFGNGTRLTVT.

There are many counts of this clonotype. The chain links TRBV12-3 or TRBV12-4 to TRBJ2-1; weak D call: TRBD2 (6 bases). V gave up 7 bases and J gave up 4 bases, with 17 bases separating them. The CDR3 sequence is 15 residues long. CDR3 in amino acids: CASTHSTRVYNEQFF. In DNA form, the CDR3 reads TGTGCCAGCACCCATTCGACTAGGGTATACAATGAGCAGTTCTTC.

This clonotype has a count of ten or more. This chain links TRBV15 with TRBJ2-6, with D uncertain. V was trimmed by 6 bases and J by 2 bases, leaving 8 bases between them. Germline V gives CDR1 LNHNV, CDR2 YYDKDF (reference sequence). The CDR3 totals 14 residues. In nucleotides, the CDR3 is TGTGCCACCAGTCGAAGGACTGGGGCCAACGTCCTGACTTTC. It codes for CATSRRTGANVLTF.

This clonotype was seen at least ten times. This chain connects TRBV9 to TRBJ1-2; maybe TRBD1 (6 bases). V dropped 4 bases and J dropped 6 bases, with 13 bases sitting between them. The CDR3 contains 13 residues. The germline V gene has CDR1 SGDLS and CDR2 YYNGEE. CDR3 nucleotide sequence: TGTGCCAGCAGCCTTGCGGGGGGCGATGGCTACACCTTC. Amino acids: CASSLAGGDGYTF.

Only a few counts were recorded for this clonotype. The rearrangement joins TRBV9 to TRBJ2-2; D remains unclear. CDR3 length: 16 residues. Germline values: CDR1 SGDLS, CDR2 YYNGEE. Trimming cost V 1 base and J 0 bases, with 10 bases left between them. The CDR3 nucleotides are TGTGCCAGCAGCGTAAGTCCACGGACGAACACCGGGGAGCTGTTTTTT. Amino acids: CASSVSPRTNTGELFF.

The sample holds many counts of this clonotype. The chain combines TRBV13 with TRBJ2-5; tentatively, D is TRBD2 (9 bases). CDR3 length: 17 residues. Trimming took 5 bases from V and 3 from J, leaving 22 bases between them. CDR1 and CDR2 from the germline V gene are PRHDT and FYEKMQ (reference sequence). The CDR3 region is CASSQGASGINEETQYF. In DNA, the CDR3 is TGTGCCAGCAGCCAGGGGGCTAGCGGGATCAATGAAGAGACCCAGTACTTC.

This clonotype was seen many times. This rearrangement joins TRBV27 to TRBJ2-7; D unclear. There are 12 residues in the CDR3. Germline CDR1 reads MNHEY; CDR2 reads SMNVEV (reference sequence). The V gene lost 5 bases and the J gene lost 6 bases, with 11 bases spanning the gap. The CDR3 sequence is CASSPRHAEQYF. CDR3 nucleotides: TGTGCCAGCAGTCCAAGACACGCCGAGCAGTACTTC.